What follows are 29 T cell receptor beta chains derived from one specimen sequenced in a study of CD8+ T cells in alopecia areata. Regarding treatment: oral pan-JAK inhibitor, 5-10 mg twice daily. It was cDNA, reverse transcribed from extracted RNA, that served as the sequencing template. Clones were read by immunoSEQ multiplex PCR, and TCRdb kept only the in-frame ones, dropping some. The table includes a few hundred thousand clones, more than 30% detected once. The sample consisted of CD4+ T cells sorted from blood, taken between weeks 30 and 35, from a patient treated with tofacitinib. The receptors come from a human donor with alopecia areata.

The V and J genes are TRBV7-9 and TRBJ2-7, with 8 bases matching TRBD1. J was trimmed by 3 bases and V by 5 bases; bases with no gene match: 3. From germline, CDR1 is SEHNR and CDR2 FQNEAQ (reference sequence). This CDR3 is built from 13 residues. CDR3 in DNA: TGTGCCAGCAGCAGGGACAGGCTCTACGAGCAGTACTTC. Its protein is CASSRDRLYEQYF.

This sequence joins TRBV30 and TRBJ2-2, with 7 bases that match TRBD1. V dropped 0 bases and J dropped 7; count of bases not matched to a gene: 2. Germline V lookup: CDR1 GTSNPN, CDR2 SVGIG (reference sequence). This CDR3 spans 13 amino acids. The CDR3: CAWSVQGNGELFF. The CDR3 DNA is TGTGCCTGGAGTGTACAGGGGAACGGGGAGCTGTTTTTT.

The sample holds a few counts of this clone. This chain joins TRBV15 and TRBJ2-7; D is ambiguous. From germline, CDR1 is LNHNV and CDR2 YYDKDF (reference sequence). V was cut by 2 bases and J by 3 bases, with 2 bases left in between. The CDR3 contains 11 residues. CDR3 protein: CATSRNYEQYF. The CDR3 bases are TGTGCCACCAGCAGAAACTACGAGCAGTACTTC.

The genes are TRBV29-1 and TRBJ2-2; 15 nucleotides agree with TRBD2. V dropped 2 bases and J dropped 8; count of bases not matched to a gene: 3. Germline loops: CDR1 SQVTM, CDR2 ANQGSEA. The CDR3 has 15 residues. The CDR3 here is CSVEPGTSGRGELFF. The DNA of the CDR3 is TGCAGCGTTGAACCGGGGACTAGCGGGAGGGGGGAGCTGTTTTTT.

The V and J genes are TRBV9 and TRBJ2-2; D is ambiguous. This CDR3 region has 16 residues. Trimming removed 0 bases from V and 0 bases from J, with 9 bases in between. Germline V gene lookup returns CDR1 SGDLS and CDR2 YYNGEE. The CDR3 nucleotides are TGTGCCAGCAGCGTAGGGTGGCAGTCGAACACCGGGGAGCTGTTTTTT. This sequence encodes CASSVGWQSNTGELFF. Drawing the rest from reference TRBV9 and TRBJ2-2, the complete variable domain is DSGVTQTPKHLITATGQRVTLRCSPRSGDLSVYWYQQSLDQGLQFLIQYYNGEERAKGNILERFSAQQFPDLHSELNLSSLELGDSALYFCASSVGWQSNTGELFFGEGSRLTVL.

CDR3 in DNA: TGTGCCAGCACCCGGAACTCCTATAATTCACCCCTCCACTTT. This sequence encodes CASTRNSYNSPLHF. The chain recombines TRBV6-5 with TRBJ1-6; D remains ambiguous. The length of the CDR3 is 14 residues. The germline CDR1 and CDR2 sequences are MNHEY and SVGAGI. V dropped 7 bases and J dropped 0 bases, with 7 bases sitting between them.

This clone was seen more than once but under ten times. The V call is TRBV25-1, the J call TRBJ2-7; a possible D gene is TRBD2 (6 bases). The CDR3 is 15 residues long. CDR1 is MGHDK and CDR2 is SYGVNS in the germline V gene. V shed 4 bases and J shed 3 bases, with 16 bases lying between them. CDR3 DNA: TGTGCCAGCAGTGCGCCCCGGGACTGGGACTACGAGCAGTACTTC. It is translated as CASSAPRDWDYEQYF.

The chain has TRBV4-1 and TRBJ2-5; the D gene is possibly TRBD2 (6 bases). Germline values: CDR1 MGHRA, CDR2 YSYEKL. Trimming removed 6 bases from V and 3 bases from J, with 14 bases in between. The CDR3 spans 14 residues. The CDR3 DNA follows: TGCGCCAGCAGATCAAGCTGGGGGGAAGAGACCCAGTACTTC. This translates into CASRSSWGEETQYF.

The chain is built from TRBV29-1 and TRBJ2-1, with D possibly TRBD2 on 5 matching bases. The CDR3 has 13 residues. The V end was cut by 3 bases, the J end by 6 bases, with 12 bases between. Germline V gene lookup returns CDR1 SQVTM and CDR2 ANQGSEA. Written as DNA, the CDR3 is TGCAGCGTTGACAAGAGCCGGGGCAATGAGCAGTTCTTC. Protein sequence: CSVDKSRGNEQFF.

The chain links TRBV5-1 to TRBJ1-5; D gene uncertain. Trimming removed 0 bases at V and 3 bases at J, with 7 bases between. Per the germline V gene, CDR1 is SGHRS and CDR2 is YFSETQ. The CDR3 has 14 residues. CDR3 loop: CASSLDAFNQPQHF. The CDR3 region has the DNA TGCGCCAGCAGCTTGGATGCGTTCAATCAGCCCCAGCATTTT.

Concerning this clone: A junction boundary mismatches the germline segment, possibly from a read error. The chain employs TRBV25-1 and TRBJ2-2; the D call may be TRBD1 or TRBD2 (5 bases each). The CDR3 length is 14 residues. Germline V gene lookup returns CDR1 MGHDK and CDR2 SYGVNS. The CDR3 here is CASSERSAVGGLFF. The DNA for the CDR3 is TGTGCCAGCAGTGAACGGTCTGCCGTTGGGGGGCTGTTTTTT.

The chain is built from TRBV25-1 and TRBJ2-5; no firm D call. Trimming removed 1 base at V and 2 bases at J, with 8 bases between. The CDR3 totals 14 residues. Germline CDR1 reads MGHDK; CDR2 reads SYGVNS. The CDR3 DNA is TGTGCCAGCAGTGAATGGGCAGAACAAGAGACCCAGTACTTC. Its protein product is CASSEWAEQETQYF.

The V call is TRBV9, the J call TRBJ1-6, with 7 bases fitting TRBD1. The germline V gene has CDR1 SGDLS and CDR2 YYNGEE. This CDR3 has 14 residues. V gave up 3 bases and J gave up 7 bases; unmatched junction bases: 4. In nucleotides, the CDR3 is TGTGCCAGCAGCGACCGGGACAGAAATTCACCCCTCCACTTT. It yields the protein CASSDRDRNSPLHF.

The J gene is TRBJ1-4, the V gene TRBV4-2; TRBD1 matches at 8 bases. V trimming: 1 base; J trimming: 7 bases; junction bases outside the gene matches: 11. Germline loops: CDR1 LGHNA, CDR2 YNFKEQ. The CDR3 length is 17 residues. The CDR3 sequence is CASSQGIAGQGTEKLFF. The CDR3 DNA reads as TGTGCCAGCAGCCAAGGGATAGCCGGACAGGGTACTGAAAAACTGTTTTTT.

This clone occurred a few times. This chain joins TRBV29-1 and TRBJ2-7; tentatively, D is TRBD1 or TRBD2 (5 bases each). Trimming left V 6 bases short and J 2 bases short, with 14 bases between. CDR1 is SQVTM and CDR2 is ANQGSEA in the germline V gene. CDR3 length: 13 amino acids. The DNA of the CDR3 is TGCAGCGTGGGGCCCCCGGGAACCTACGAGCAGTACTTC. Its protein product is CSVGPPGTYEQYF.

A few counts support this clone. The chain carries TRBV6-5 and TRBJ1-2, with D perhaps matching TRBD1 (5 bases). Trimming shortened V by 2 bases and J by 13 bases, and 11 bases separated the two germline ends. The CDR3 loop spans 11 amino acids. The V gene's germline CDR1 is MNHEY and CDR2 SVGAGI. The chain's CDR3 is CASSYLGGITF. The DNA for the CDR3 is TGTGCCAGCAGTTACCTGGGGGGGATCACCTTC.

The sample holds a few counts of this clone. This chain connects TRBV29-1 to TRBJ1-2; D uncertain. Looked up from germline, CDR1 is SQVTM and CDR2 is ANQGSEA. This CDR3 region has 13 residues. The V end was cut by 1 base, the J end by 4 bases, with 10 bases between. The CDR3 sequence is CSVEVFLGYGYTF. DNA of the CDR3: TGCAGCGTTGAAGTTTTCCTGGGCTATGGCTACACCTTC.

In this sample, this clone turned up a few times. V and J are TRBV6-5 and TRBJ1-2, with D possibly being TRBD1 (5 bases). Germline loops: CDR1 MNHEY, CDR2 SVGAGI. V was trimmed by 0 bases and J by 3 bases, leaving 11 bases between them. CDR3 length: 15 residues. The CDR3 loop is CASSYSSGGDYGYTF. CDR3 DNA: TGTGCCAGCAGTTACTCTTCCGGGGGTGACTATGGCTACACCTTC.

This CDR3 is CSVAGLSNTEAFF. CDR3 bases: TGCAGCGTAGCCGGGCTATCAAACACTGAAGCTTTCTTT. V gene TRBV29-1 combines with J gene TRBJ1-1; D gene unclear. In germline, CDR1 is SQVTM, CDR2 ANQGSEA. This CDR3 comprises 13 residues. Trimming took 6 bases from V and 2 from J, leaving 13 bases between them.

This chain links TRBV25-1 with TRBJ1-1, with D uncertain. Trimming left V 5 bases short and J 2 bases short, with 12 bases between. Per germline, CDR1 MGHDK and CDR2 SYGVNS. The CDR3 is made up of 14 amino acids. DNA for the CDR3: TGTGCCAGCAGTCTCCTAGGGAGTAACACTGAAGCTTTCTTT. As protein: CASSLLGSNTEAFF.

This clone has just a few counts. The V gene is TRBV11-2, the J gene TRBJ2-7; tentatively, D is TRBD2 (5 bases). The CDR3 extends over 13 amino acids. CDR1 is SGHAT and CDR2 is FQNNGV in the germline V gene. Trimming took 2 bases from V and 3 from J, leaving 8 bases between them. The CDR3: CASSLNEGYEQYF. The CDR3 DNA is TGTGCCAGCAGCTTAAATGAGGGCTACGAGCAGTACTTC.

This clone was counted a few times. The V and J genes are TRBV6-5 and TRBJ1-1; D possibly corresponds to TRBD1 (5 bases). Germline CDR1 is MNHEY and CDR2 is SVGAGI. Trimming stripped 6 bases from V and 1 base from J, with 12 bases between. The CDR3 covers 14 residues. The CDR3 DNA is TGTGCCAGCAGCACCGGGACGGGGAACACTGAAGCTTTCTTT. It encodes CASSTGTGNTEAFF.

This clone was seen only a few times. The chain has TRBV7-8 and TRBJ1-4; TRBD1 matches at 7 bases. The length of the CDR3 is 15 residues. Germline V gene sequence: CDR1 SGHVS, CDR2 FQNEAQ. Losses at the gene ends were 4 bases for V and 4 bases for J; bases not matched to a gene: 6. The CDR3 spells CASSSRQGVNEKLFF. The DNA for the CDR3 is TGTGCCAGCAGCTCGAGACAGGGAGTTAATGAAAAACTGTTTTTT.

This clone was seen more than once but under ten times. The CDR3 DNA follows: TGTGCCAGCAGATCCTATCCAGGGCAGCCCCAGCATTTT. Translating it yields CASRSYPGQPQHF. V and J are TRBV6-6 and TRBJ1-5, with a possible D match to TRBD1 (5 bases). V lost 6 bases to trimming and J lost 7 bases, with 13 bases between them. CDR3 length: 13 amino acids. Germline V gene data show CDR1 as MNHNY and CDR2 as SVGAGI (reference sequence).

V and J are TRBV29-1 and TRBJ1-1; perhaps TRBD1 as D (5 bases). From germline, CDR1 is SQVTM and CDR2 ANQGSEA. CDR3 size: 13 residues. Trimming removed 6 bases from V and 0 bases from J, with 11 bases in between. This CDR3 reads CSVQRQLNTEAFF. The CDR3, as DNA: TGCAGCGTCCAACGACAGCTGAACACTGAAGCTTTCTTT.

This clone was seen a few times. Here the CDR3 DNA reads TGTGCCAGCAGCTTTGGCCGGGGGGCGATCACAGATACGCAGTATTTT. This gives the protein CASSFGRGAITDTQYF. The chain is built from TRBV7-9 and TRBJ2-3, with D possibly matching TRBD2 (7 bases). In germline, CDR1 is SEHNR, CDR2 FQNEAQ (reference sequence). There are 16 residues in the CDR3. V was pared by 3 bases and J by 2 bases, with 15 bases between.

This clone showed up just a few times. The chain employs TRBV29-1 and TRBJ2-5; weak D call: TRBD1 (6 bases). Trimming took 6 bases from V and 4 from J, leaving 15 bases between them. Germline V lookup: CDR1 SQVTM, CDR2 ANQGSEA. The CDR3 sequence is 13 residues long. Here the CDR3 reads CSVGQEAGETQYF. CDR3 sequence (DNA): TGCAGCGTGGGACAAGAGGCTGGAGAGACCCAGTACTTC.

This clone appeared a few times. The CDR3 nucleotides read TGCGCCAGCAGCCGAACCGATACGCAGTATTTT. This encodes CASSRTDTQYF. The rearrangement joins TRBV4-1 to TRBJ2-3; D remains unclear. The V gene lost 4 bases and the J gene lost 6 bases, with 5 bases spanning the gap. Looked up from germline, CDR1 is MGHRA and CDR2 is YSYEKL. The CDR3 consists of 11 residues.

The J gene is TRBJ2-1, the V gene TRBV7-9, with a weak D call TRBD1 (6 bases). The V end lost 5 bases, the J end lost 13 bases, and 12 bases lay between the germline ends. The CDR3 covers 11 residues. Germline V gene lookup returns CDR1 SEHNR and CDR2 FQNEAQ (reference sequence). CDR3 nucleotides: TGTGCCAGCAGCGGGGGCCCTACCCAGTTCTTC. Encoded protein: CASSGGPTQFF.